The rows below give T cell receptor beta chains drawn from one sample of a study of blood T cell repertoires in COVID-19. Some clones are missing from TCRdb's copy, which holds only in-frame ones; the method was immunoSEQ multiplex PCR. Seen here are about 380,000 clones, approximately 88% observed once, and the top ten hold about 1.2%. Sequenced material: peripheral blood. The source of these receptors is a man aged 35 to 55 with acute or convalescent COVID-19. The conserved cysteine and the conserved F or W are not part of the CDR3 here. A D gene is named only where the DNA matches it firmly.

v_gene	d_gene	len	CDR3aa
TRBV29-1	TRBD1	11	SADRQGGAEQF
TRBV5-5	TRBD2	16	ASSLFLAGGRDTGELF
TRBV7-9	.	12	ASSSTGSGNTIY
TRBV6-2/TRBV6-3	.	11	ASSNPHRDEAF
TRBV6-1	TRBD2	14	ASSEGIGRGGDTQY
TRBV10-3	TRBD1	11	AIRGDSHSPLH
TRBV13	TRBD1	12	ASSAGTGVGEQY
TRBV5-1	TRBD1	13	ASSVGQGAHNEQF
TRBV6-1	TRBD2	14	ASSEGVAGGFYEQY
TRBV19	.	13	ASSLGNTLNTEAF
TRBV5-6	.	14	ASSLVERRDTGELF
TRBV5-1	.	11	ASSSVGDLGYT
TRBV6-5	.	11	ASSYEVDTEAF
TRBV21-1	.	13	ASSKGTDFTDTQY
TRBV3-1/TRBV3-2	TRBD1	10	ASSHTGQEAF
TRBV15	.	13	ATSSGQGFQETQY
TRBV7-3	TRBD1	15	ASSINRDRGNAGELF
TRBV5-1	.	13	ASSLETGPSYEQY
TRBV5-1	TRBD1	13	ASSPDRLRNTEAF
TRBV7-3	.	11	ASSPTRTGELF
TRBV7-2	.	11	ASSLNGNTEAF
TRBV4-1	TRBD1	13	ASRYPGQGNYGYT
TRBV27	TRBD2	14	ASSLWASGLTDTQY
TRBV11-2	TRBD1	16	ASSLVGGQGARGFGYT
TRBV6-5	TRBD1	13	ASSYGTGGADTQY
TRBV28	TRBD2	14	ASSLNSGGSTDTQY
TRBV18	.	13	ASSPKDGTNYGYT
TRBV2	TRBD2	13	AYRTSGSEYHEQY
TRBV30	TRBD1	15	AWTAATGGEVVEKLF
TRBV28	.	13	ASSLASLGGTEAF
TRBV5-1	.	13	ASSLGAGSGNTIY
TRBV3-1/TRBV3-2	.	14	ASSQDPGGDHEKLF
TRBV28	.	8	ATANYGYT
TRBV7-8	.	13	ASSPERVRATEAF
TRBV13	.	14	ASSPSGHLAGSPLH
TRBV4-2	.	13	ASSQASGSQETQY
TRBV9	.	12	ASSRTGINTEAF
TRBV7-6	.	11	ASSLEPGHGYT
TRBV2	.	12	ASPKGERNTEAF
TRBV3-1/TRBV3-2	TRBD1	12	ASRPRDRANGYT
TRBV4-2	.	15	ASSQDLLRSYNSPLH
TRBV19	TRBD2	14	ASSMLLAASTDTQY
TRBV5-6	TRBD1	13	ASSWGTGVNEKLF
TRBV9	TRBD2	16	ASSVAIGLAVSYNEQF
TRBV9	TRBD2	13	ASSAGLAGQETQY
TRBV7-9	TRBD1	12	ASSYGTDLQPQH
TRBV10-3	.	10	AIRRDQETQY
TRBV7-9	.	17	ASSLGRGLSSRSGNTIY
TRBV20-1	.	9	SARTDNEQF
TRBV7-9	TRBD1	12	ASSLRDRGNGYT
TRBV19	TRBD1	13	ASSRSTGVTDTQY
TRBV5-1	.	12	ASKTGNSGNTIY